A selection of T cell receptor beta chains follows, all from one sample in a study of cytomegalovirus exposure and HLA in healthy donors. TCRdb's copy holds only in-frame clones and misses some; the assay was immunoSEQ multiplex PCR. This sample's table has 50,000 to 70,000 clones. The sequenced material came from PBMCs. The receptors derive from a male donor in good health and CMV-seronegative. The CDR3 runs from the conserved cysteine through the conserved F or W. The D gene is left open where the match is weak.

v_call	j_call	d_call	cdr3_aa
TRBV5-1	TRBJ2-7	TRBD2	CASSAGLGFAAYEQYF
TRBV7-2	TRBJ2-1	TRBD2	CASSLTGGTGVEQFF
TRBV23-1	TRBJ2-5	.	CASSQGRVNQETQYF
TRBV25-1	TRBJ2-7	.	CASSGTPSYEQYF
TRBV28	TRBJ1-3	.	CASGSPGNTIYF
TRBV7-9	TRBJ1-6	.	CASRGTRISPLHF
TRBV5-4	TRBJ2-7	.	CASSTSPSQNEQYF
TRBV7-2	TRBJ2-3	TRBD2	CASSFREGTDTQYF
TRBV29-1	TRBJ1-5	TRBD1	CSVEVGTGGNQPQHF
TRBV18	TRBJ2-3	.	CASSPVGQTDTQYF